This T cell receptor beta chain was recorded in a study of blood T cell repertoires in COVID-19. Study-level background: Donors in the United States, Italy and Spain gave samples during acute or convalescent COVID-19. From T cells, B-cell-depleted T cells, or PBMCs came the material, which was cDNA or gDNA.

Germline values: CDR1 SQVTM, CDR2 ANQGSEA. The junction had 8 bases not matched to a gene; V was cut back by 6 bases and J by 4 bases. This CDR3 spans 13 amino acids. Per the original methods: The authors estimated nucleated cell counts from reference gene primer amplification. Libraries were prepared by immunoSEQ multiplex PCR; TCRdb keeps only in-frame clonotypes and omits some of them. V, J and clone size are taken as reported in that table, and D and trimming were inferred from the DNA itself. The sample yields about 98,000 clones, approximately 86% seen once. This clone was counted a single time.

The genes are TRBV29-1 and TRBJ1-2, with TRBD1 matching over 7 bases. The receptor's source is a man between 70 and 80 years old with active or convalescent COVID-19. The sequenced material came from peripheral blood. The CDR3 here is CSVAYRGVYGYTF. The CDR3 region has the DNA TGCAGCGTCGCCTACAGGGGAGTCTATGGCTACACCTTC.